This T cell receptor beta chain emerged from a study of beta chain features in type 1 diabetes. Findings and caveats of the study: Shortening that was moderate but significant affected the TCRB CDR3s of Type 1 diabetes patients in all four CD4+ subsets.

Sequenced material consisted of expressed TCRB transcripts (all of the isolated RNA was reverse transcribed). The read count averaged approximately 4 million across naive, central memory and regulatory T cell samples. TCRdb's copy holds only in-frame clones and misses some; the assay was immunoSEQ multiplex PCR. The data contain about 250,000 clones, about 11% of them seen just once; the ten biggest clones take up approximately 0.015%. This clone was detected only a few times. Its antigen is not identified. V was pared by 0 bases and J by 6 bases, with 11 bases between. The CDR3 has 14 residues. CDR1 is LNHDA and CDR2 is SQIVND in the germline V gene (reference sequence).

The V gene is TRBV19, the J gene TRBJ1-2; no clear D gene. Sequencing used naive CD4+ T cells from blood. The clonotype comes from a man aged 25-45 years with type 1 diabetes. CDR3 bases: TGTGCCAGTAGTATAGATCTCGGCGGAAATGGCTACACCTTC. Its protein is CASSIDLGGNGYTF. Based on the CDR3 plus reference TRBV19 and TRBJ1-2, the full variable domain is DGGITQSPKYLFRKEGQNVTLSCEQNLNHDAMYWYRQDPGQGLRLIYYSQIVNDFQKGDIAEGYSVSREKKESFPLTVTSAQKNPTAFYLCASSIDLGGNGYTFGSGTRLTVV.